The 26 T cell receptor beta chains below all came from one sample that was sequenced in a study of CD8 T cells in ankylosing spondylitis. TCRdb reprocessed the 5' RACE reads via MiXCR and lists one record per CDR3 protein. This sample yields just over 150,000 distinct CDR3 sequences, of which around 16% are seen a single time; under 9% belongs to the top ten. Sequencing was performed on blood, either unsorted or a sorted T cell fraction (not recorded which). The receptor set was obtained from a male donor with ankylosing spondylitis or in good health (not recorded which).

This clonotype was detected only a few times. The V gene is TRBV29-1, the J gene TRBJ2-7; 9 nucleotides line up with TRBD1. V dropped 6 bases and J dropped 0; count of bases not matched to a gene: 15. In germline, CDR1 is SQVTM, CDR2 ANQGSEA. This CDR3 is 17 amino acids long. The CDR3 region has the DNA TGCAGCGTCTCAACCTATGCGGGACAGGGACGCTCCTACGAGCAGTACTTC. This gives the protein CSVSTYAGQGRSYEQYF.

This clonotype has more than one count but fewer than ten. The rearrangement uses TRBV11-2 and TRBJ2-3; TRBD1 aligns across 7 bases. Germline V gives CDR1 SGHAT, CDR2 FQNNGV. The CDR3 extends over 14 amino acids. The V segment lost 6 bases and the J segment 3 bases; nucleotides outside the gene matches: 6. The CDR3 sequence: CASSDRARTDTQYF. The DNA for the CDR3 is TGTGCCAGCAGTGACAGGGCGAGAACAGATACGCAGTATTTT.

The sample holds many counts of this clonotype. The rearrangement joins TRBV12-3 or TRBV12-4 to TRBJ1-1; 9 bases are a match to TRBD1. This CDR3 contains 14 residues. The V gene end was trimmed by 5 bases and the J gene end by 5 bases; junction bases not matched to a gene: 6. The CDR3 sequence: CASSGGTGRTEAFF. The CDR3 bases are TGTGCCAGCAGTGGGGGGACAGGGAGGACTGAAGCTTTCTTT.

Concerning this clonotype: The junction and the germline gene differ at one end; a read error may be behind it. The chain links TRBV20-1 to TRBJ2-1, with D perhaps assigned TRBD1 or TRBD2 (5 bases each). Germline lookup yields CDR1 DFQATT and CDR2 SNEGSKA (reference sequence). CDR3 length equals 16 residues. The CDR3 nucleotides read TGCTGTGCTAGAGATTATGCCGGGGACGCCCTCGGTGAGCAGTTCTTC. Amino acid sequence: CCARDYAGDALGEQFF.

The V and J genes are TRBV11-3 and TRBJ2-3, with 8 bases aligning to TRBD1. V gave up 0 bases and J gave up 5 bases; unmatched junction bases: 4. The CDR3 is 15 residues long. Germline lookup yields CDR1 SGHNT and CDR2 YENEEA. The CDR3 DNA reads as TGTGCCAGCAGCTTAGAGGACAGGGATGGAGATACGCAGTATTTT. This gives the protein CASSLEDRDGDTQYF.

This clonotype was observed at least ten times. The chain couples TRBV28 to TRBJ2-7; no reliable D call. The CDR3 is 11 amino acids. The ends were cut back, 2 bases at V and 7 bases at J, with 6 bases in the middle. Germline V gene data show CDR1 as MDHEN and CDR2 as SYDVKM. The CDR3 coding sequence is TGTGCCAGCAGTTTAACGCTAGAGCAGTACTTC. Protein: CASSLTLEQYF.

This clonotype showed up just a few times. CDR3 sequence (DNA): TGTGCCAGCAGACACGCCCACATGGAGCTGTTTTTT. Amino acid sequence: CASRHAHMELFF. J is TRBJ2-2 and V is TRBV27; D uncertain. Germline values: CDR1 MNHEY, CDR2 SMNVEV (reference sequence). The CDR3 contains 12 residues. V lost 6 bases and J lost 10, with 12 bases in between.

This chain uses TRBV20-1 with TRBJ2-3; D perhaps matches TRBD1 (6 bases). Germline values: CDR1 DFQATT, CDR2 SNEGSKA (reference sequence). V lost 2 bases and J 4 bases, leaving 10 bases between the germline ends. The CDR3 length is 13 residues. The CDR3 nucleotides are TGCAGTGCTAGAAAGGGGGTGGCAGATACGCAGTATTTT. Translating gives CSARKGVADTQYF.

This chain joins TRBV20-1 and TRBJ2-3; D is possibly TRBD1 (6 bases). This CDR3 region has 15 residues. The germline gives CDR1 DFQATT, CDR2 SNEGSKA (reference sequence). V dropped 7 bases and J dropped 7 bases, with 24 bases sitting between them. CDR3 nucleotide sequence: TGCAGTGGAGGGCGGACAGCGAAAAGTACAAATACGCAGTATTTT. Translating it yields CSGGRTAKSTNTQYF.

This chain links TRBV7-9 with TRBJ2-7; 10 nucleotides match TRBD2. CDR1 is SEHNR, CDR2 FQNEAQ, per germline (reference sequence). The CDR3 totals 14 residues. With V trimmed by 5 bases and J by 5 bases, 6 bases remained unmatched. This chain's CDR3 is CASSVPSGRHEQYF. CDR3 nucleotide sequence: TGTGCCAGCAGCGTCCCTAGCGGGAGACACGAGCAGTACTTC.

This clonotype was seen ten or more times. The chain carries TRBV6-2 or TRBV6-3 and TRBJ1-1; D may be TRBD1 (5 bases). The CDR3 consists of 11 residues. V was pared by 10 bases and J by 5 bases, with 11 bases between. Germline CDR1 is MNHEY and CDR2 is SVGEGT. CDR3 in amino acids: CATAGRTEAFF. In DNA, the CDR3 is TGTGCCACCGCAGGGAGGACTGAAGCTTTCTTT.

This clonotype is a singleton in its sample. At one boundary the junction diverges from the germline segment, which might be a read error. The CDR3 DNA reads TGCGCCAACAGTGACAGTATATCCTATGGCTACACCTTC. Translating it yields CANSDSISYGYTF. This chain uses TRBV10-2 with TRBJ1-2; maybe TRBD1 (5 bases). This CDR3 spans 13 amino acids. Per germline, CDR1 WSHSY and CDR2 SAAADI.

This clonotype was counted between two and nine times. This chain joins TRBV23-1 and TRBJ2-7; D call uncertain. TRBV23-1 counts as an open reading frame of uncertain function. The CDR3 runs to 16 residues. V shed 5 bases and J shed 2 bases, with 19 bases lying between them. The CDR3 nucleotides read TGCGCCAGCAGTTTTCCCAAGGTTGTCCTAACCTACGAGCAGTACTTC. This gives the protein CASSFPKVVLTYEQYF.

The chain links TRBV7-8 to TRBJ2-1; TRBD1 matches 7 bases. Losses at the gene ends were 4 bases for V and 4 bases for J; bases not matched to a gene: 4. In germline, CDR1 is SGHVS, CDR2 FQNEAQ. CDR3 length: 14 amino acids. CDR3 in DNA: TGTGCCAGCAGCTACCGGGACAGTTACAATGAGCAGTTCTTC. This sequence encodes CASSYRDSYNEQFF.

The chain employs TRBV12-3 or TRBV12-4 and TRBJ2-2; D is perhaps TRBD1 (7 bases). V was trimmed by 2 bases and J by 3 bases, leaving 10 bases between them. This CDR3 has 15 amino acids. The CDR3 loop is CASSLTRGDTGELFF. CDR3 in DNA: TGTGCCAGCAGTTTAACCAGGGGGGACACCGGGGAGCTGTTTTTT.

This clonotype showed up many times. The CDR3 loop is CSAQSGGSETQYF. In DNA, the CDR3 is TGCAGTGCCCAGAGTGGGGGTTCAGAGACCCAGTACTTC. The chain couples TRBV20-1 to TRBJ2-5; either TRBD1 or TRBD2 may supply D (5 bases each). Trimming left V 6 bases short and J 4 bases short, with 15 bases between. Germline V gene data show CDR1 as DFQATT and CDR2 as SNEGSKA (reference sequence). The CDR3 extends over 13 amino acids.

In this sample, this clonotype turned up many times. V usage is TRBV29-1 and J usage is TRBJ1-4; TRBD1 might be the D (6 bases). V lost 0 bases to trimming and J lost 0 bases, with 11 bases between them. The CDR3 sequence is 16 residues long. Germline-derived CDR1 and CDR2 are SQVTM and ANQGSEA. CDR3 bases: TGCAGCGTTGAAGATACAGGGCTGGCAACTAATGAAAAACTGTTTTTT. Translating it yields CSVEDTGLATNEKLFF.

This clonotype showed up many times. The genes are TRBV12-3 or TRBV12-4 and TRBJ2-2; D gene uncertain. There are 14 residues in the CDR3. Trimming removed 3 bases at V and 3 bases at J, with 8 bases between. The CDR3 reads CASSFGLDTGELFF. CDR3 DNA sequence: TGTGCCAGCAGTTTTGGATTAGACACCGGGGAGCTGTTTTTT.

This clonotype was counted between two and nine times. V and J are TRBV5-1 and TRBJ1-2; D is unclear. From germline, CDR1 is SGHRS and CDR2 YFSETQ. The CDR3 is 13 amino acids. Trimming stripped 4 bases from V and 0 bases from J, with 7 bases between. CDR3: CASSPATNYGYTF. CDR3 DNA sequence: TGCGCCAGCAGCCCAGCAACTAACTATGGCTACACCTTC.

This clonotype was picked up many times. The V and J genes are TRBV12-3 or TRBV12-4 and TRBJ2-3; 13 bases match TRBD2. This CDR3 comprises 16 residues. Trimming removed 5 bases from V and 5 bases from J; junction bases left unmatched: 7. The CDR3 loop reads CASSPRLAGGIDTQYF. The CDR3 DNA follows: TGTGCCAGCAGTCCACGACTAGCGGGAGGTATAGATACGCAGTATTTT.

This clonotype has ten or more counts. The chain couples TRBV7-9 to TRBJ1-1, with D perhaps matching TRBD1 (6 bases). The length of the CDR3 is 14 residues. V lost 3 bases and J 3 bases, leaving 11 bases between the germline ends. Germline CDR1 reads SEHNR; CDR2 reads FQNEAQ (reference sequence). CDR3 coding DNA: TGTGCCAGCAGCTTTCCAGGGGAGGACACTGAAGCTTTCTTT. Its translation is CASSFPGEDTEAFF.

This clonotype was recorded at least ten times. The chain couples TRBV4-1 to TRBJ2-5; 15 bases are a match to TRBD2. V dropped 4 bases and J dropped 0; count of bases not matched to a gene: 9. In germline, CDR1 is MGHRA, CDR2 YSYEKL. The CDR3 extends over 19 amino acids. CDR3 sequence reads: CASSLIRTSGRGNQETQYF. The CDR3 DNA is TGCGCCAGCAGCCTCATTCGGACTAGCGGGAGGGGGAACCAAGAGACCCAGTACTTC.

This clonotype was counted ten times or more. The chain recombines TRBV5-1 with TRBJ2-3; 7 bases agree with TRBD2. This CDR3 contains 16 residues. V lost 0 bases and J lost 0; bases outside the gene matches: 4. CDR1 and CDR2 from the germline V gene are SGHRS and YFSETQ. The CDR3 DNA reads as TGCGCCAGCAGCTTGGGGCTAGCGGATAGCACAGATACGCAGTATTTT. Its translation is CASSLGLADSTDTQYF. The entire variable domain, with the rest obtained from reference TRBV5-1 and TRBJ2-3, is as follows: KAGVTQTPRYLIKTRGQQVTLSCSPISGHRSVSWYQQTPGQGLQFLFEYFSETQRNKGNFPGRFSGRQFSNSRSEMNVSTLELGDSALYLCASSLGLADSTDTQYFGPGTRLTVL.

The sample holds many counts of this clonotype. The gene calls are TRBV5-1 and TRBJ2-2, with a possible D match to TRBD1 (5 bases). V was cut by 5 bases and J by 0 bases, with 11 bases left in between. The CDR3 contains 15 residues. Per germline, CDR1 SGHRS and CDR2 YFSETQ. CDR3 residues: CASSQGSTNTGELFF. The DNA for the CDR3 is TGCGCCAGCAGTCAGGGCTCAACGAACACCGGGGAGCTGTTTTTT.

The V call is TRBV5-6, the J call TRBJ2-1; possibly TRBD2 for D (5 bases). The CDR3 sequence is 14 residues long. Trimming removed 4 bases from V and 2 bases from J, with 10 bases in between. Germline V gene data show CDR1 as SGHDT and CDR2 as YYEEEE. In DNA, the CDR3 is TGTGCCAGCAGCAGAGGACTTACCTACAATGAGCAGTTCTTC. Amino acid sequence: CASSRGLTYNEQFF.

The genes are TRBV3-1 and TRBJ2-7, with TRBD2 matching over 8 bases. Trimming removed 2 bases from V and 7 bases from J; junction bases left unmatched: 16. Germline values: CDR1 LGHDT, CDR2 YNNKEL (reference sequence). CDR3 length: 17 residues. This CDR3 is CASSQTRASGRVGEQYF. The DNA for the CDR3 is TGTGCCAGCAGCCAAACCCGGGCTAGCGGGCGGGTGGGGGAGCAGTACTTC.